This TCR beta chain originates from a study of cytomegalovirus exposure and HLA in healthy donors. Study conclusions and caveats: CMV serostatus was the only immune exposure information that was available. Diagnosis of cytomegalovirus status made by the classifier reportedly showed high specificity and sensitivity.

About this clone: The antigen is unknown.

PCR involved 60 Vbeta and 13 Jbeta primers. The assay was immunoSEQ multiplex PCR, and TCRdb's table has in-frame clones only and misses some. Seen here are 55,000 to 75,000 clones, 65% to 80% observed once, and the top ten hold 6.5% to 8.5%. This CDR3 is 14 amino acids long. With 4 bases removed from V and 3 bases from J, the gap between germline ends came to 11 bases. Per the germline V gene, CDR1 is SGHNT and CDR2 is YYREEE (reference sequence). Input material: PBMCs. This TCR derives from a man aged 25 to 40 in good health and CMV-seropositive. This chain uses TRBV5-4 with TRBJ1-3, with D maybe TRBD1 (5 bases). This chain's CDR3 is CASSQGVSGNTIYF. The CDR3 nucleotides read TGTGCCAGCAGCCAAGGGGTTAGTGGAAACACCATATATTTT.